Listed here is a single TCR beta chain. This specimen comes from a study of blood T cell repertoires in COVID-19. Looking at the study overall: Donors in the United States, Italy and Spain gave samples during acute or convalescent COVID-19. From T cells, B-cell-depleted T cells, or PBMCs came the material, which was cDNA or gDNA.

The V gene's germline CDR1 is SGHRS and CDR2 YFSETQ. Trimming cost V 5 bases and J 1 base, with 12 bases left between them. The CDR3 has 14 residues. In the source study's methods: From reference gene primer amplification, estimates of nucleated cell counts were derived. TCRdb's table, derived via immunoSEQ multiplex PCR, lists solely in-frame clones and lacks some. V and J calls and clone size are those listed in that table; D and trimming were worked out from the DNA. This table has around 200,000 clones, 87% appearing once. The TCR sequence derives from a man aged 35 to 55 with active or convalescent COVID-19. Source material: peripheral blood. The V call is TRBV5-1, the J call TRBJ1-1; no firm D call. The CDR3 loop reads CASRGLGGNTEAFF. CDR3 nucleotide sequence: TGCGCCAGCAGGGGTTTGGGAGGGAACACTGAAGCTTTCTTT.